This entry is about one TCR beta chain. V dropped 1 base and J dropped 2 bases, with 5 bases sitting between them. Germline lookup yields CDR1 SQVTM and CDR2 ANQGSEA. This CDR3 has 12 amino acids. TCRdb's copy holds only in-frame clones and misses some; the assay was immunoSEQ multiplex PCR. This sample has 400,000 or so clones, with about nine tenths found just once. The record originates from a study of blood T cell repertoires in COVID-19. Study information: Donors in the United States, Italy and Spain gave samples during acute or convalescent COVID-19. Nucleic acid was either cDNA or gDNA, and it came from T cells, B-cell-depleted T cells, or PBMCs.

Followed over time, Seattle patients had been enrolled while infection was active. The sequencing sample was made of peripheral blood. This clonotype originated in a woman aged 40-49 years with COVID-19, enrolled during active disease. V gene TRBV29-1 combines with J gene TRBJ2-5, with D tentatively TRBD2 (5 bases). The chain's CDR3 is CSVEAGQETQYF. CDR3 DNA: TGCAGCGTTGAAGCGGGGCAAGAGACCCAGTACTTC. Supplemented by reference TRBV29-1 and TRBJ2-5, the full variable domain reads SAVISQKPSRDICQRGTSLTIQCQVDSQVTMMFWYRQQPGQSLTLIATANQGSEATYESGFVIDKFPISRPNLTFSTLTVSNMSPEDSSIYLCSVEAGQETQYFGPGTRLLVL.